This T cell receptor (beta chain) was retrieved from a study of T cell changes during pregnancy in multiple sclerosis. Clones were sequenced by immunoSEQ multiplex PCR, and TCRdb holds only the in-frame ones, with some missing. The sample contains about 67,000 clones, roughly nine tenths of which appear only once. This CDR3 region has 14 residues. Germline trimming cut 2 bases from V and 6 bases from J; bases unmatched to any gene: 6. CDR1 is SGHRS and CDR2 is YFSETQ in the germline V gene. The chain is built from TRBV5-1 and TRBJ2-7; TRBD1 aligns across 9 bases. The receptor was derived from a female donor with multiple sclerosis, enrolled in a pregnancy study. The source was peripheral blood, collected in the second trimester of pregnancy. CDR3 sequence reads: CASSLEDRGPEQYF. In nucleotides, the CDR3 is TGCGCCAGCAGCTTAGAGGACAGGGGACCCGAGCAGTACTTC.